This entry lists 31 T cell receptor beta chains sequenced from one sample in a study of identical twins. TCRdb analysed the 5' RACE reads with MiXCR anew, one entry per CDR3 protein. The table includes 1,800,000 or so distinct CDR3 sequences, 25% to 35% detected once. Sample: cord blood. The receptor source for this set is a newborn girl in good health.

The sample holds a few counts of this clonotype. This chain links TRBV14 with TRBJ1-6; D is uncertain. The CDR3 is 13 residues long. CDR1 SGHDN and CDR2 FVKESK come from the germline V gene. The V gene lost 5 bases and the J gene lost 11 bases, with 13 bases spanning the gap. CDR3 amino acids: CASSTTTWAPLHF. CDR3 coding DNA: TGTGCCAGCAGCACCACAACTTGGGCACCCCTCCACTTT.

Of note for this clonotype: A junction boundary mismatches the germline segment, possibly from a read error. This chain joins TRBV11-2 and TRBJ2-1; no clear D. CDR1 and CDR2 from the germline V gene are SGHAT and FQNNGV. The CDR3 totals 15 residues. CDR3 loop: CASSLDRWSYDEQFF. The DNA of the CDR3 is TGTGCCAGCAGCTTAGATCGGTGGTCCTACGATGAGCAGTTCTTC.

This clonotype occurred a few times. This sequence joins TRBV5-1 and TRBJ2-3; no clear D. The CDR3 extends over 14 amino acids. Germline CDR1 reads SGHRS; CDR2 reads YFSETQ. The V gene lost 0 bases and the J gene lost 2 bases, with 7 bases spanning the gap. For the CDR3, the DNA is TGCGCCAGCAGCTTGGGGTTCGCCACAGATACGCAGTATTTT. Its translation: CASSLGFATDTQYF.

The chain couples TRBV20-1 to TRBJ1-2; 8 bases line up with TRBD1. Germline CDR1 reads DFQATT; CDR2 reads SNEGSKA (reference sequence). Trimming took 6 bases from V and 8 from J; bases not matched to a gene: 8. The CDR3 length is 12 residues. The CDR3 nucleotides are TGCAGTGCCGGGGACAGGAGGCACGGCTACACCTTC. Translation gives CSAGDRRHGYTF.

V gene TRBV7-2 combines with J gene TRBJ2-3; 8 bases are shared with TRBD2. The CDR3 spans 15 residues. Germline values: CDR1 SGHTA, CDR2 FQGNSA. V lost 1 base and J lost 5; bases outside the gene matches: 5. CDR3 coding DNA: TGTGCCAGCAGCTTAGGACCAGCGGGAGTAGATACGCAGTATTTT. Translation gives CASSLGPAGVDTQYF.

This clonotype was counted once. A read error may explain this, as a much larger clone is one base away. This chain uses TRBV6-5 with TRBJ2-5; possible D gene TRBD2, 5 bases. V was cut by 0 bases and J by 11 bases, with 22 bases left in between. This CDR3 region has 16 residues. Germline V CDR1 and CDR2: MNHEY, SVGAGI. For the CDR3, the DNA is TGTGCCAGCAGTTACTCGACCGGGGTCTACTACAATGAGCAGTACTTC. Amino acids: CASSYSTGVYYNEQYF.

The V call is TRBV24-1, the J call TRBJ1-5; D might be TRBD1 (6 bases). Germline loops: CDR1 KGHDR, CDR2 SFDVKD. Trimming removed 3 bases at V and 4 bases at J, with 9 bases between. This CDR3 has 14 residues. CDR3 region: CATSDGTGNQPQHF. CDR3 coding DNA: TGTGCCACCAGTGATGGAACAGGGAATCAGCCCCAGCATTTT.

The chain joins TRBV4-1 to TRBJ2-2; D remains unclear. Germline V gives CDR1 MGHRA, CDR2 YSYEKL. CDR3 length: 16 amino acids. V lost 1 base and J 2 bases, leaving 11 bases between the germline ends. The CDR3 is CASSQGPYQNTGELFF. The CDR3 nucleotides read TGCGCCAGCAGCCAAGGGCCCTATCAAAACACCGGGGAGCTGTTTTTT.

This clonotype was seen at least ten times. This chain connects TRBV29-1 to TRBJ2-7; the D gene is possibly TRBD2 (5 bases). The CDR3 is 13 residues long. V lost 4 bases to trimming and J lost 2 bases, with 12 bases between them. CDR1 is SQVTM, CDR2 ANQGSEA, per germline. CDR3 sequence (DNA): TGCAGCGTTGTCGGGGAATGGACCTACGAGCAGTACTTC. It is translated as CSVVGEWTYEQYF.

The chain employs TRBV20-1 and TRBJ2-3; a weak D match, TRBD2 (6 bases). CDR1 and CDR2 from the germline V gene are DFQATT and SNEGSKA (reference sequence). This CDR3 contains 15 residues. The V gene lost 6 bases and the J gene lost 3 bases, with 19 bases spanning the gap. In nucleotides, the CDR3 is TGCAGTGCGGACGGGAGCTTGAGCGTTACAGATACGCAGTATTTT. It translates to CSADGSLSVTDTQYF.

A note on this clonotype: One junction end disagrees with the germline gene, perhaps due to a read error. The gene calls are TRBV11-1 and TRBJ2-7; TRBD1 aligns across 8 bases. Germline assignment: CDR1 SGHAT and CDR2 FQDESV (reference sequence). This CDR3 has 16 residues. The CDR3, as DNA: TGTGCCAGCAGCTTACAGGGGGCGCTGAGCTCCTACGAGCAGGACTTC. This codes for CASSLQGALSSYEQDF.

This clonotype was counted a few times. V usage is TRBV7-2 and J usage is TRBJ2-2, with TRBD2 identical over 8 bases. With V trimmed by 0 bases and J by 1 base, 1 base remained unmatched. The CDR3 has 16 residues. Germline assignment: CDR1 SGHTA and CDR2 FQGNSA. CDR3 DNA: TGTGCCAGCAGCTTAGCGAGCGGGGGGAACACCGGGGAGCTGTTTTTT. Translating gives CASSLASGGNTGELFF.

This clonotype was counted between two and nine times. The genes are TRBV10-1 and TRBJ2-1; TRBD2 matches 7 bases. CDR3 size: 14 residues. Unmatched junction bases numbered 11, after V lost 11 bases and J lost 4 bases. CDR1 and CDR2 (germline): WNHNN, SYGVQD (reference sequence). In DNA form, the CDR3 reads TGCGCCGGACGAGGGACTAAACCTTACAATGAGCAGTTCTTC. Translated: CAGRGTKPYNEQFF.

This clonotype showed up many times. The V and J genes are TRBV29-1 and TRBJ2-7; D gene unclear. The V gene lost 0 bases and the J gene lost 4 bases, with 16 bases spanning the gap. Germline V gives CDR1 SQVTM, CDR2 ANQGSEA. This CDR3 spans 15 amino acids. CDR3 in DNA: TGCAGCGTTGAAGATCTATCCGGACGTAAATACGAGCAGTACTTC. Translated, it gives CSVEDLSGRKYEQYF.

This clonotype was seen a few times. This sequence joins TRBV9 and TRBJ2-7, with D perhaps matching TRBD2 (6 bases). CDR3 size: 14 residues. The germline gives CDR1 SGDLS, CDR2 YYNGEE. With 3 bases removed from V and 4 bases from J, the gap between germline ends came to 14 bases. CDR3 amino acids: CASSAGTEMYEQYF. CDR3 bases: TGTGCCAGCAGCGCCGGGACTGAGATGTACGAGCAGTACTTC.

In DNA form, the CDR3 reads TGTGCCAGCAGCCAGACCCCGGGACAGGGTGAAAAACTGTTTTTT. It specifies CASSQTPGQGEKLFF. The chain combines TRBV4-2 with TRBJ1-4; the match to TRBD1 covers 9 bases. The CDR3 loop spans 15 amino acids. The germline CDR1 and CDR2 sequences are LGHNA and YNFKEQ. V lost 3 bases, J lost 7 bases, and 6 bases stayed unmatched.

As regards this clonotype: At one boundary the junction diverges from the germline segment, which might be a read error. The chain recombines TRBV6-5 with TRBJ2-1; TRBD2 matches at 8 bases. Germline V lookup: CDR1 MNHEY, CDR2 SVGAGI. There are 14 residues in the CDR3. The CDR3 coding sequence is TGTGCCGGCAGAGCCGGGACTAGGTCCGATGAGCAGTTCTTC. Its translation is CAGRAGTRSDEQFF.

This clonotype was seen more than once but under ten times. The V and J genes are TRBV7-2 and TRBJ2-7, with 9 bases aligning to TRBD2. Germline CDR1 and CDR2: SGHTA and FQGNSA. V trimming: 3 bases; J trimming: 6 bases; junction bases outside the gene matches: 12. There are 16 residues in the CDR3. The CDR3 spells CASSFQRGAAGREQYF. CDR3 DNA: TGTGCCAGCAGCTTCCAGCGGGGGGCCGCCGGTCGCGAGCAGTACTTC. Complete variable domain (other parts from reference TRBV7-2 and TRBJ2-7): GAGVSQSPSNKVTEKGKDVELRCDPISGHTALYWYRQSLGQGLEFLIYFQGNSAPDKSGLPSDRFSAERTGGSVSTLTIQRTQQEDSAVYLCASSFQRGAAGREQYFGPGTRLTVT.

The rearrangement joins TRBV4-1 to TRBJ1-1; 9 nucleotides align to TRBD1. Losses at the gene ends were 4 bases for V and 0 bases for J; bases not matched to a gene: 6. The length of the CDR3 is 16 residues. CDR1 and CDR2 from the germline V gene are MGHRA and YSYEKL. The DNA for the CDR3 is TGCGCCAGCAGCCCTTACAGGGGGCCGATGAACACTGAAGCTTTCTTT. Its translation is CASSPYRGPMNTEAFF.

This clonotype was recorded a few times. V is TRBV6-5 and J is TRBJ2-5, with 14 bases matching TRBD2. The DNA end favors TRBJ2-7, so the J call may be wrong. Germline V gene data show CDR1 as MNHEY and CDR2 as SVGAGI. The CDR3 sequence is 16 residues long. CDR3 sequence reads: CASSYSGTSGSGEQYF. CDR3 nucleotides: TGTGCCAGCAGTTACTCCGGGACTAGCGGGAGTGGCGAGCAGTACTTC.

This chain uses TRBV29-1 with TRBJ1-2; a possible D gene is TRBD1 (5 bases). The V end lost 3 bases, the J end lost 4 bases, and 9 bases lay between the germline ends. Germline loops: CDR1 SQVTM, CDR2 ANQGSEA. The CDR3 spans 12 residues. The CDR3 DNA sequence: TGCAGCGTTGACATCGGGACCTATGGCTACACCTTC. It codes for CSVDIGTYGYTF.

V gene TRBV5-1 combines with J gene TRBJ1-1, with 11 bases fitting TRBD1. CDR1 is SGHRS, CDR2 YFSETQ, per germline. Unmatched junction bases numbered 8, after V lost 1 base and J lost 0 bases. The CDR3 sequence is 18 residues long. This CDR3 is CASSLRPGQGGMNTEAFF. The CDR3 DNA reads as TGCGCCAGCAGCTTGCGACCGGGACAGGGGGGAATGAACACTGAAGCTTTCTTT.

CDR3: CASSFRVMRTEAFF. The DNA of the CDR3 is TGTGCCAGCAGTTTCCGGGTGATGAGGACTGAAGCTTTCTTT. V and J are TRBV28 and TRBJ1-1; D unclear. Germline CDR1 MDHEN, CDR2 SYDVKM. Trimming removed 3 bases at V and 5 bases at J, with 13 bases between. The CDR3 covers 14 residues.

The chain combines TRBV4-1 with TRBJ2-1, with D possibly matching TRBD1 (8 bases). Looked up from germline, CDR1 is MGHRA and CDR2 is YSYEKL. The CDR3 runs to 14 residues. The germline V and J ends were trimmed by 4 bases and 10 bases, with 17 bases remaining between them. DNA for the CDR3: TGCGCCAGCAGCCCGATACAGGGGGGGTACGAGCAGTTCTTC. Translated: CASSPIQGGYEQFF.

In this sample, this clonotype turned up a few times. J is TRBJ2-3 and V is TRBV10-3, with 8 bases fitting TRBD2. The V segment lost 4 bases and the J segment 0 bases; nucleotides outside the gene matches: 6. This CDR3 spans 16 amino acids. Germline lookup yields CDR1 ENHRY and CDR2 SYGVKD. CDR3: CAISGVAGSSTDTQYF. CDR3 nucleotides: TGTGCCATCAGTGGGGTAGCGGGGAGCAGCACAGATACGCAGTATTTT.

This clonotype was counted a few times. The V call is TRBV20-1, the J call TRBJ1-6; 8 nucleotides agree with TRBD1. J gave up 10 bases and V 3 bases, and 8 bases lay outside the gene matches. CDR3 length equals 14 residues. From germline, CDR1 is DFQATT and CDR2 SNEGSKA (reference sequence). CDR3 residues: CSARRGQDFSPLHF. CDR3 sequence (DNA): TGCAGTGCTAGGCGGGGACAGGACTTCTCACCCCTCCACTTT.

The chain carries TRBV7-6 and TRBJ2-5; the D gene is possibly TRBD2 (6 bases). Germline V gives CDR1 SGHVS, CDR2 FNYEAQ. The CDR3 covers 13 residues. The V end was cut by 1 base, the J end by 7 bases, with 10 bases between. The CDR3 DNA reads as TGTGCCAGCAGCTTAGTAGTGGGGGGGACCCAGTACTTC. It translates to CASSLVVGGTQYF.

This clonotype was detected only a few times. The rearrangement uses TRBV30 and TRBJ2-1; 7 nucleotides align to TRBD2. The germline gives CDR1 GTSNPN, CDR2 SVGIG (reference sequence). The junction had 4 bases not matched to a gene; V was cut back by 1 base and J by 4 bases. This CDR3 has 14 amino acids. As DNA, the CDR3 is TGTGCCTGGAGTGGGGTAGCGGGTTACAATGAGCAGTTCTTC. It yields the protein CAWSGVAGYNEQFF. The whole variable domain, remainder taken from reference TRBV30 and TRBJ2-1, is SQTIHQWPATLVQPVGSPLSLECTVEGTSNPNLYWYRQAAGRGLQLLFYSVGIGQISSEVPQNLSASRPQDRQFILSSKKLLLSDSGFYLCAWSGVAGYNEQFFGPGTRLTVL.

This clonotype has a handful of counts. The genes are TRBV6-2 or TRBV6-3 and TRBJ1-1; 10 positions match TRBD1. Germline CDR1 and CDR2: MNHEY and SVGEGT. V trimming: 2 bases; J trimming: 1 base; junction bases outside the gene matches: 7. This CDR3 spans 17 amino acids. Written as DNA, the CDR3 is TGTGCCAGCAGTTACCCGGGACAGGGGAGGACGAACACTGAAGCTTTCTTT. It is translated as CASSYPGQGRTNTEAFF.

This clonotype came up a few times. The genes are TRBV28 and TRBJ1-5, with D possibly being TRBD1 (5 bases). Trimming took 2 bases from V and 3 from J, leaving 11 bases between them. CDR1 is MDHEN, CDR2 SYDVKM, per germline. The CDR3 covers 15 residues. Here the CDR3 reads CASSLNNRYNQPQHF. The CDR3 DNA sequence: TGTGCCAGCAGTTTAAATAACAGGTACAATCAGCCCCAGCATTTT.

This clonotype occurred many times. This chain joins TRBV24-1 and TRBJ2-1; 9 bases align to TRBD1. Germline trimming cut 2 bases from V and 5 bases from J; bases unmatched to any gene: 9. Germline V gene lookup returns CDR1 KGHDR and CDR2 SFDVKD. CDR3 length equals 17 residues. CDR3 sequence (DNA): TGTGCCACCAGTGATTCCCCGGGACAGGGCGCGGACAATGAGCAGTTCTTC. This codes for CATSDSPGQGADNEQFF.